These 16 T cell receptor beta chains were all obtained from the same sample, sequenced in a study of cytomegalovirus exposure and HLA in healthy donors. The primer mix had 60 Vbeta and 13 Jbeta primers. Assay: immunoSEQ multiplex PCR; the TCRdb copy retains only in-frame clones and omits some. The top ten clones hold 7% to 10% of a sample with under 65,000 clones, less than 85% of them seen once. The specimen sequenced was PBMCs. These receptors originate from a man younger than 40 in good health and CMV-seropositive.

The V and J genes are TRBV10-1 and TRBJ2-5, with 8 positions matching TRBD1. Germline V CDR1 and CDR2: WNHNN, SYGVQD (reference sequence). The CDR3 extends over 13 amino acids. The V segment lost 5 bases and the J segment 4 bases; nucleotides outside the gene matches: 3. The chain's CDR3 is CASSPGQGETQYF. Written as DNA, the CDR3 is TGCGCCAGCAGTCCCGGACAGGGAGAGACCCAGTACTTC.

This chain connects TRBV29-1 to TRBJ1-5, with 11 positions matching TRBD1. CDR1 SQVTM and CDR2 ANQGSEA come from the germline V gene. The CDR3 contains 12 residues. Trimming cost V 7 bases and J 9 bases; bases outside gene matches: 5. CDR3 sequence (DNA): TGCAGCGCGGGACAGGGGGATCGGCCCCAGCATTTT. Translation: CSAGQGDRPQHF.

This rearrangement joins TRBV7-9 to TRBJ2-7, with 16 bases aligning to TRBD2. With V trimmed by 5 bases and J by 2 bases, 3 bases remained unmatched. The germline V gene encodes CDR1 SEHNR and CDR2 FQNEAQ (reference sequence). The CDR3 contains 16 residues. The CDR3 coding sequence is TGTGCCAGCAGCCCGGGGACTAGCGGGGGGGCCTACGAGCAGTACTTC. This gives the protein CASSPGTSGGAYEQYF.

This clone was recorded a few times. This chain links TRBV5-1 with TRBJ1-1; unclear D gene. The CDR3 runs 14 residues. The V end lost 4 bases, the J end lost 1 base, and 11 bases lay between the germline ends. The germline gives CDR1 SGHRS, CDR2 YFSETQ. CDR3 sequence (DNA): TGCGCCAGCAGCCCTAGTTCGAAGAACACTGAAGCTTTCTTT. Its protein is CASSPSSKNTEAFF.

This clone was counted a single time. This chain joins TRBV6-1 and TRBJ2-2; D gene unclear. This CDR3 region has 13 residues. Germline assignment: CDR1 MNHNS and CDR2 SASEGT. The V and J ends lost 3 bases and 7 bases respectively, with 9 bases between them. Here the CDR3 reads CASSEMRDGELFF. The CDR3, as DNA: TGTGCCAGCAGTGAGATGAGAGACGGGGAGCTGTTTTTT.

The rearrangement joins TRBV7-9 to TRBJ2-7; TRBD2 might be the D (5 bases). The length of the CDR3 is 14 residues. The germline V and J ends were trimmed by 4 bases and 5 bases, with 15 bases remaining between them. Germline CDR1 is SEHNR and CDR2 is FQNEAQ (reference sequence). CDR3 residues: CASSSLWTQHEQYF. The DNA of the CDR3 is TGTGCCAGCAGCTCCCTCTGGACTCAACACGAGCAGTACTTC.

CDR3 DNA sequence: TGTGCCAGCAGAGGAACAGGCACAGATACGCAGTATTTT. Translation gives CASRGTGTDTQYF. The V and J genes are TRBV25-1 and TRBJ2-3; no clear D gene. Germline lookup yields CDR1 MGHDK and CDR2 SYGVNS. Trimming removed 6 bases at V and 1 base at J, with 8 bases between. This CDR3 spans 13 amino acids. The full variable domain, in which reference TRBV25-1 and TRBJ2-3 provide the parts outside the CDR3, is EADIYQTPRYLVIGTGKKITLECSQTMGHDKMYWYQQDPGMELHLIHYSYGVNSTEKGDLSSESTVSRIRTEHFPLTLESARPSHTSQYLCASRGTGTDTQYFGPGTRLTVL.

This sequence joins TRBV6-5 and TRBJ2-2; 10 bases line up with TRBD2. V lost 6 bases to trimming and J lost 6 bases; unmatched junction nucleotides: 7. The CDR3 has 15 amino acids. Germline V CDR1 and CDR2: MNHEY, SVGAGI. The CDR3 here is CASSRSGGAAGELFF. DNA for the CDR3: TGTGCCAGCAGCCGCAGCGGGGGGGCAGCCGGGGAGCTGTTTTTT.

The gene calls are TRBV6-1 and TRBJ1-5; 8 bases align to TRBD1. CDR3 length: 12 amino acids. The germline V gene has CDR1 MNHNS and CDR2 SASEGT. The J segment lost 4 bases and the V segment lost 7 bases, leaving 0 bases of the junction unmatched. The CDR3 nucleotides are TGTGCCAGCAACAGGGGGAATCAGCCCCAGCATTTT. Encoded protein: CASNRGNQPQHF.

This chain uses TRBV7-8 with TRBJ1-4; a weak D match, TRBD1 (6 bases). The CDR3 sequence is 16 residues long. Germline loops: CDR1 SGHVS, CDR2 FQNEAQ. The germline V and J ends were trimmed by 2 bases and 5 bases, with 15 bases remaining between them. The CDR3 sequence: CASSLMESGQNEKLFF. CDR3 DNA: TGTGCCAGCAGCTTAATGGAATCAGGACAGAATGAAAAACTGTTTTTT. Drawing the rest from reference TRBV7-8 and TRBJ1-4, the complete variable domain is GAGVSQSPRYKVAKRGQDVALRCDPISGHVSLFWYQQALGQGPEFLTYFQNEAQLDKSGLPSDRFFAERPEGSVSTLKIQRTQQEDSAVYLCASSLMESGQNEKLFFGSGTQLSVL.

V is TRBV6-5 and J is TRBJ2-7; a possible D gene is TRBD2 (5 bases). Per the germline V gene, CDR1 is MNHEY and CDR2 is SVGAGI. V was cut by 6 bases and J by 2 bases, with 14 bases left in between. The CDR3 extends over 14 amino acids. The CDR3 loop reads CASSQTRGPYEQYF. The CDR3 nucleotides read TGTGCCAGCAGCCAGACCCGGGGTCCCTACGAGCAGTACTTC.

In DNA form, the CDR3 reads TGCGCCAGCAGCTTGGAGGGAGTTGAAGGGGGGGCTGAAGCTTTCTTT. It yields the protein CASSLEGVEGGAEAFF. The chain combines TRBV5-1 with TRBJ1-1; TRBD1 might be the D (6 bases). Germline CDR1 reads SGHRS; CDR2 reads YFSETQ. V was shortened by 0 bases and J by 6 bases, with 18 bases between the two germline ends. There are 16 residues in the CDR3. The full variable domain, rest sourced from reference TRBV5-1 and TRBJ1-1, is KAGVTQTPRYLIKTRGQQVTLSCSPISGHRSVSWYQQTPGQGLQFLFEYFSETQRNKGNFPGRFSGRQFSNSRSEMNVSTLELGDSALYLCASSLEGVEGGAEAFFGQGTRLTVV.

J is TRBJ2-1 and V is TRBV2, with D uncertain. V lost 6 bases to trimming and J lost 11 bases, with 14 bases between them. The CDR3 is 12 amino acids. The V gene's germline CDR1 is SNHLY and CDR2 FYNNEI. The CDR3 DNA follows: TGTGCCAGCAGGTTTCTAGACGATCAGCAGTTCTTC. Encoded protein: CASRFLDDQQFF.

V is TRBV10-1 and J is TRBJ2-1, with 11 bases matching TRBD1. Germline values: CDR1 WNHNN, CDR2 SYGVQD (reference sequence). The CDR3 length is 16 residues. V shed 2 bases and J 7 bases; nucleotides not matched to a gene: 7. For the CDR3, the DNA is TGCGCCAGCAGTGAGACTCCCGGGACAGGGGGAAATGAGCAGTTCTTC. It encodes CASSETPGTGGNEQFF.

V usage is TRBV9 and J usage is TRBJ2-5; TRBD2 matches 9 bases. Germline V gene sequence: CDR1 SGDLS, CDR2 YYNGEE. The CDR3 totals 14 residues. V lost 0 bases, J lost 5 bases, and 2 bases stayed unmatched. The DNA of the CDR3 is TGTGCCAGCAGCGTAGCTAGCGGGGAGGAGACCCAGTACTTC. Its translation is CASSVASGEETQYF.

The DNA for the CDR3 is TGTGCCAGCAGCAGCACTAGCGGGGGGGCCGTTGAGCAGTTCTTC. Amino acids: CASSSTSGGAVEQFF. The rearrangement uses TRBV7-8 and TRBJ2-1; TRBD2 matches at 13 bases. This CDR3 contains 15 residues. CDR1 SGHVS and CDR2 FQNEAQ come from the germline V gene. V lost 5 bases, J lost 9 bases, and 7 bases stayed unmatched.